These T cell receptor beta chains were read from a single sample in a study of tumor and adjacent non-tumor tissue in lung cancer. TCRdb redid the calling of the multiplex PCR reads with MiXCR, one entry per CDR3 protein. The sample has over 100,000 distinct CDR3 sequences; 60% to 70% are singletons. The specimen sequenced was distant non-tumor lung tissue. Every receptor here comes from a man aged 55 to 70 with non-small cell lung cancer. Both conserved end residues are part of each CDR3. The order of the fields is D gene, clone size, V gene, CDR3 length, J gene, CDR3 DNA, CDR3 protein. A D gene is named only where the DNA matches it firmly. The size field is filled for only some rows; it gives once, few, many or a size class.

d_gene: -; abundance: many; v_gene: TRBV5-1; len: 16; j_gene: TRBJ1-4; CDR3nt: TGCGCCAGCAGCTTTGACGGGGGCGCAGTTAATGAAAAACTGTTTTTT; CDR3aa: CASSFDGGAVNEKLFF
d_gene: -; abundance: once; v_gene: TRBV29-1; len: 11; j_gene: TRBJ2-5; CDR3nt: TGTAGCTTGGCCCGGGGGGAGACCCAGTACTTC; CDR3aa: CSLARGETQYF
d_gene: -; abundance: many; v_gene: TRBV7-9; len: 14; j_gene: TRBJ1-4; CDR3nt: TGTGCCAGCAGCCAGACAGCGCTTAATGAAAAACTGTTTTTT; CDR3aa: CASSQTALNEKLFF
d_gene: TRBD2; abundance: -; v_gene: TRBV12-3/TRBV12-4; len: 14; j_gene: TRBJ2-7; CDR3nt: TGTGCCAGCAGTAAAACTAGCGGGAGAGACTGGCAGTACTTC; CDR3aa: CASSKTSGRDWQYF
d_gene: TRBD1; abundance: -; v_gene: TRBV6-2/TRBV6-3; len: 16; j_gene: TRBJ2-1; CDR3nt: TGTGCCAGTAGTATTCCCGGGACAGGGGGCACCTATGAGCAGTTCTTC; CDR3aa: CASSIPGTGGTYEQFF
d_gene: TRBD1; abundance: -; v_gene: TRBV19; len: 15; j_gene: TRBJ1-2; CDR3nt: TGTGCCAGTAGTACGGGACAGGGAGTAGACTATGGCTACACCTTC; CDR3aa: CASSTGQGVDYGYTF
d_gene: TRBD1; abundance: many; v_gene: TRBV5-1; len: 19; j_gene: TRBJ2-2; CDR3nt: TGCGCCAGCAGCTTGTTTTCTCAATCTTCTGGGACAGGCACCGGGGAGCTGTTTTTT; CDR3aa: CASSLFSQSSGTGTGELFF
d_gene: -; abundance: few; v_gene: TRBV12-3/TRBV12-4; len: 15; j_gene: TRBJ1-4; CDR3nt: TGTGCCAGCAGTTTAGGGGGGAGCCGGGGGTGGAAACTGCTTTTT; CDR3aa: CASSLGGSRGWKLLF
d_gene: -; abundance: once; v_gene: TRBV6-6; len: 16; j_gene: TRBJ2-2; CDR3nt: TGTGCCAGGATCGAACTGGGGCCCGGAGGTGGTGGGGAGTTGTTTTTT; CDR3aa: CARIELGPGGGGELFF
d_gene: -; abundance: -; v_gene: TRBV11-1; len: 13; j_gene: TRBJ1-6; CDR3nt: TGTGCTAGCAGCCCGGACACGTTGTCACCCCTCCTCTTT; CDR3aa: CASSPDTLSPLLF
d_gene: TRBD2; abundance: -; v_gene: TRBV6-5; len: 14; j_gene: TRBJ2-2; CDR3nt: TGTGCCAGCAGCACTAGCGTCGTCGCCAGGGAGCTGTTTTTT; CDR3aa: CASSTSVVARELFF
d_gene: TRBD2; abundance: -; v_gene: TRBV4-1; len: 16; j_gene: TRBJ2-1; CDR3nt: TGCGCCAGCAGCCACCTAAGCGGGAGGGCCGACAATGAGCGGTTCTTC; CDR3aa: CASSHLSGRADNERFF
d_gene: -; abundance: -; v_gene: TRBV6-6; len: 15; j_gene: TRBJ2-2; CDR3nt: TGTGCCAGTAGTCTCCTGGAGGGGGGGACCGGGGAGCTGTTTTTT; CDR3aa: CASSLLEGGTGELFF
d_gene: TRBD1; abundance: many; v_gene: TRBV6-6; len: 15; j_gene: TRBJ2-1; CDR3nt: TGTGCCAGCAGTGAGAAAGGGACAGGAGACAATGAGCAGTTCTTC; CDR3aa: CASSEKGTGDNEQFF
d_gene: -; abundance: -; v_gene: TRBV4-3; len: 15; j_gene: TRBJ2-1; CDR3nt: TGCGCCAGCAGCCAAGGATCAATTATCTACAATGAGCGGTTCTTC; CDR3aa: CASSQGSIIYNERFF
d_gene: TRBD2; abundance: -; v_gene: TRBV12-5; len: 15; j_gene: TRBJ2-1; CDR3nt: TGTGTTAGTGGATTACGTAGCGGGGGGAGGCACGAGCAGTTCTTC; CDR3aa: CVSGLRSGGRHEQFF
d_gene: TRBD2; abundance: -; v_gene: TRBV11-3; len: 15; j_gene: TRBJ2-7; CDR3nt: TGTACCAGTAGGAGGGCTAGCGGGAACTCCTACGAGCAATACTTC; CDR3aa: CTSRRASGNSYEQYF
d_gene: -; abundance: -; v_gene: TRBV6-2/TRBV6-3; len: 15; j_gene: TRBJ2-7; CDR3nt: TGTGCCAGCAGCACGGTACAGGGATTGTCGTACGAGAAGTACTTC; CDR3aa: CASSTVQGLSYEKYF
d_gene: TRBD2; abundance: -; v_gene: TRBV5-4; len: 15; j_gene: TRBJ2-3; CDR3nt: TGTGCCAGTAGCTTGGACGGGAGCGGGATGGATGCGCAGTATTTT; CDR3aa: CASSLDGSGMDAQYF
d_gene: -; abundance: many; v_gene: TRBV12-3/TRBV12-4; len: 14; j_gene: TRBJ2-3; CDR3nt: TGTGCCAGCAGTTTGACCCCCCCCACAGATACGCAGTATTTT; CDR3aa: CASSLTPPTDTQYF
d_gene: -; abundance: -; v_gene: TRBV6-6; len: 15; j_gene: TRBJ2-5; CDR3nt: TGTGCCAGCAGTTACTCCTTGACCCAGAGGGAGACCCAGTATTTC; CDR3aa: CASSYSLTQRETQYF
d_gene: -; abundance: -; v_gene: TRBV11-3; len: 14; j_gene: TRBJ2-7; CDR3nt: TGTGCCAGGAGCCTGAGAGAGGGTCGGGACGAGCAGTACTTC; CDR3aa: CARSLREGRDEQYF
d_gene: -; abundance: few; v_gene: TRBV20-1; len: 15; j_gene: TRBJ2-5; CDR3nt: TGCAGTGCAACCCGGGTCTCAAGGCCCCAAGAGACCCAGTACTTC; CDR3aa: CSATRVSRPQETQYF
d_gene: -; abundance: -; v_gene: TRBV28; len: 15; j_gene: TRBJ2-1; CDR3nt: TGTGCCTGCAGTGCGACAGGTCAAAGCAACAATGAGCAGTTCTTC; CDR3aa: CACSATGQSNNEQFF
d_gene: TRBD2; abundance: medium-sized; v_gene: TRBV11-2; len: 15; j_gene: TRBJ2-1; CDR3nt: TGTGCCAGCAGCCGTCGACTAGCGGCAAGGGATGAGCAGTTCTTC; CDR3aa: CASSRRLAARDEQFF
d_gene: TRBD2; abundance: many; v_gene: TRBV20-1; len: 15; j_gene: TRBJ2-3; CDR3nt: TGCAGTGCTAGGGGGCTAGCGGGACGCACAGATACGCAGTATTTT; CDR3aa: CSARGLAGRTDTQYF
d_gene: -; abundance: few; v_gene: TRBV20-1; len: 11; j_gene: TRBJ2-7; CDR3nt: TGCAGTGTCAGGGATTCCTACGAGCAGTACTTC; CDR3aa: CSVRDSYEQYF
d_gene: -; abundance: once; v_gene: TRBV9; len: 12; j_gene: TRBJ2-7; CDR3nt: TGTGCCAGCAGCGTAGTGGGGGGCGAGCAGTACTTC; CDR3aa: CASSVVGGEQYF
d_gene: -; abundance: many; v_gene: TRBV20-1; len: 13; j_gene: TRBJ2-5; CDR3nt: TGCAGTGCTAGTCGGCCGGGGCAAGAGACCCAGTACTTC; CDR3aa: CSASRPGQETQYF
d_gene: -; abundance: -; v_gene: TRBV12-3/TRBV12-4; len: 12; j_gene: TRBJ1-1; CDR3nt: TGTGTCAGCAGTCGGTTGGACACTGAAGCTTTCTTT; CDR3aa: CVSSRLDTEAFF
d_gene: TRBD1; abundance: once; v_gene: TRBV9; len: 13; j_gene: TRBJ2-7; CDR3nt: TGTGCCAGCAGCGAGGGACAGGGCTACGAGCAGTACTTC; CDR3aa: CASSEGQGYEQYF
d_gene: -; abundance: -; v_gene: TRBV6-2/TRBV6-3; len: 14; j_gene: TRBJ1-5; CDR3nt: TGTGCCAGCAGCCCCCCATCGTACGGAATAAGACAGCATTTT; CDR3aa: CASSPPSYGIRQHF